These 9 T cell receptor beta chains originate from one sample sequenced in a study of T cells in Graves' hyperthyroidism and ophthalmopathy. The investigators amplified TCR beta CDR3 regions from RNA transcripts. HTBI primers were the set used in a first-round RT-PCR of the TCR CDR3. One entry per CDR3 protein results from TCRdb running MiXCR on the multiplex PCR reads. Counted here are tens of thousands of distinct CDR3 sequences, roughly 56% occurring once; the ten biggest clones make up more than 30%. Sequencing input: peripheral blood or thyroid tissue (not recorded which). The receptors were sampled from a man between 18 and 35 years old with Graves' hyperthyroidism.

To note about this clonotype: It may be a read error: a sequence one base away is much more abundant. The rearrangement joins TRBV7-9 to TRBJ2-7; tentatively, D is TRBD2 (6 bases). The CDR3 is made up of 11 amino acids. Trimming took 11 bases from V and 9 from J, leaving 17 bases between them. CDR1 SEHNR and CDR2 FQNEAQ come from the germline V gene (reference sequence). CDR3 in DNA: TGTGCCTGGAACCGGGGAGGCGGGCAGTACTTC. Translated, it gives CAWNRGGGQYF. Variable domain in full (rest from reference TRBV7-9 and TRBJ2-7): DTGVSQNPRHKITKRGQNVTFRCDPISEHNRLYWYRQTLGQGPEFLTYFQNEAQLEKSRLLSDRFSAERPKGSFSTLEIQRTEQGDSAMYLCAWNRGGGQYFGPGTRLTVT.

The chain employs TRBV29-1 and TRBJ1-2, with 9 positions matching TRBD1. Germline trimming cut 6 bases from V and 5 bases from J; bases unmatched to any gene: 7. The germline gives CDR1 SQVTM, CDR2 ANQGSEA. The CDR3 is 13 residues long. This CDR3 is CSVRDRAGYGYTF. The CDR3 nucleotides read TGCAGCGTGCGGGACAGGGCCGGATATGGCTACACCTTC.

By share, this clonotype counts as medium-sized (0.01 to 0.1%). The chain couples TRBV12-3 or TRBV12-4 to TRBJ1-2; D is possibly TRBD1 (6 bases). The CDR3 spans 12 residues. V was trimmed by 7 bases and J by 4 bases, leaving 10 bases between them. CDR3 DNA: TGTGCCAGCACCACAGGGTTCTATGGCTACACCTTC. It is translated as CASTTGFYGYTF.

The rearrangement uses TRBV7-9 and TRBJ2-6; D gene uncertain. Trimming pared 2 bases from V and 4 bases from J, leaving 12 bases between. The CDR3 contains 16 residues. Germline-derived CDR1 and CDR2 are SEHNR and FQNEAQ (reference sequence). CDR3 sequence reads: CASSLFPVHGANVLTF. The CDR3 region has the DNA TGTGCCAGCAGCTTATTCCCGGTTCACGGGGCCAACGTCCTGACTTTC.

About this clonotype: The germline gene is not matched at one end of the junction; a read error may be the cause. The chain's CDR3 is CAGSQALGSSYGQYF. The CDR3 nucleotides are TGTGCCGGCAGCCAGGCACTGGGAAGCTCCTACGGGCAGTACTTC. The rearrangement links TRBV7-8 to TRBJ2-7, with D unclear. Looked up from germline, CDR1 is SGHVS and CDR2 is FQNEAQ. The CDR3 loop spans 15 amino acids.

The chain carries TRBV6-2 or TRBV6-3 and TRBJ2-3; TRBD2 matches at 8 bases. V lost 7 bases and J lost 4; bases outside the gene matches: 4. The CDR3 runs 13 residues. Germline-derived CDR1 and CDR2 are MNHEY and SVGEGT. This chain's CDR3 is CASIGTSPDTQYF. The CDR3 DNA reads TGTGCCAGCATCGGGACTAGTCCAGATACGCAGTATTTT.

This clonotype was observed at least ten times. The chain employs TRBV12-3 or TRBV12-4 and TRBJ2-3, with a tentative D call TRBD1 (6 bases). V lost 5 bases and J lost 6, with 15 bases in between. The CDR3 covers 14 residues. The CDR3 is CASSPHREGDTQYF. The CDR3, as DNA: TGTGCCAGCAGTCCCCACAGGGAAGGGGATACGCAGTATTTT.

The chain combines TRBV7-2 with TRBJ2-7; TRBD1 matches 11 bases. Germline values: CDR1 SGHTA, CDR2 FQGNSA. With V trimmed by 6 bases and J by 0 bases, 7 bases remained unmatched. The CDR3 covers 16 residues. DNA for the CDR3: TGTGCCAGCAGTCTGACCGGGACAGGGGGCTCCTACGAGCAGTACTTC. It yields the protein CASSLTGTGGSYEQYF.

CDR3 DNA sequence: TGTGCCAGCAGCCGAGGGACAGGGAATGGCTACACCTTC. This sequence encodes CASSRGTGNGYTF. V and J are TRBV14 and TRBJ1-2, with 9 bases fitting TRBD1. With V trimmed by 4 bases and J by 6 bases, 3 bases remained unmatched. CDR1 is SGHDN and CDR2 is FVKESK in the germline V gene. The CDR3 runs to 13 residues.